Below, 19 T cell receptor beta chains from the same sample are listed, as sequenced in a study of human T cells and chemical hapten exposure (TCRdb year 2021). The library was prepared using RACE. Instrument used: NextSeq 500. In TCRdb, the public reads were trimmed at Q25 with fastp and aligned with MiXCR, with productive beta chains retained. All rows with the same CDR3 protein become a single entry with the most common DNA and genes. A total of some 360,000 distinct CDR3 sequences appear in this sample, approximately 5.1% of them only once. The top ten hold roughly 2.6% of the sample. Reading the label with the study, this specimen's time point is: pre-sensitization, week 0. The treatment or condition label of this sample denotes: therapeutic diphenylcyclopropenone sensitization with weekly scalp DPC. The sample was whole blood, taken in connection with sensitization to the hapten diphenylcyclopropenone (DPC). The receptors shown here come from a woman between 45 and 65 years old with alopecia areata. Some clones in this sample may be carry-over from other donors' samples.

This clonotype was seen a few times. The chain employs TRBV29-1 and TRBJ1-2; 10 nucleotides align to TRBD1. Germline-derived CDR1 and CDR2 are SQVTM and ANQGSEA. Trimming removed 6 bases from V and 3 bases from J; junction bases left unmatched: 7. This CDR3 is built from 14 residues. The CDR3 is CSVGGTGEDYGYTF. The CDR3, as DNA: TGCAGCGTCGGCGGGACAGGGGAGGACTATGGCTACACCTTC. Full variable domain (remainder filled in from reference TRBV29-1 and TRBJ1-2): SAVISQKPSRDICQRGTSLTIQCQVDSQVTMMFWYRQQPGQSLTLIATANQGSEATYESGFVIDKFPISRPNLTFSTLTVSNMSPEDSSIYLCSVGGTGEDYGYTFGSGTRLTVV.

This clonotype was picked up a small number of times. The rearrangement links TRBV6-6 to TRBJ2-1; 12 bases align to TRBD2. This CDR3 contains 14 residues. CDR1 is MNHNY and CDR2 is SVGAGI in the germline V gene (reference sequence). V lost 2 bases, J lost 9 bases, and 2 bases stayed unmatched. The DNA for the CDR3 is TGTGCCAGCAGTTACCGGACTAGCGGGGCTGAGCAGTTCTTC. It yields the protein CASSYRTSGAEQFF.

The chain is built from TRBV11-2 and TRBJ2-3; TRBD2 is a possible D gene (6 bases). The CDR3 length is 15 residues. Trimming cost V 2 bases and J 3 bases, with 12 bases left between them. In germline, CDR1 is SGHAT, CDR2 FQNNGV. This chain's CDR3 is CASSLFGGLTDTQYF. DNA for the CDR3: TGTGCCAGCAGCTTATTCGGGGGATTGACAGATACGCAGTATTTT.

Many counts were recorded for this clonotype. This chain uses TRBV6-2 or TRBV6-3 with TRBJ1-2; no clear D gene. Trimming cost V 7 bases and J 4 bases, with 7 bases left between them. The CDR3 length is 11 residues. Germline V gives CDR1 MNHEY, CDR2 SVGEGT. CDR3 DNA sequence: TGTGCCAGCATGGCGGGCTATGGCTACACCTTC. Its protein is CASMAGYGYTF.

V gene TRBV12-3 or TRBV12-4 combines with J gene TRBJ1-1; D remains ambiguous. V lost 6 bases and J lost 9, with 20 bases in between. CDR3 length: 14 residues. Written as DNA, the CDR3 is TGTGCCAGCAGCTCCCCAGGAGGGCCTTTACAAGCTTTCTTT. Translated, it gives CASSSPGGPLQAFF.

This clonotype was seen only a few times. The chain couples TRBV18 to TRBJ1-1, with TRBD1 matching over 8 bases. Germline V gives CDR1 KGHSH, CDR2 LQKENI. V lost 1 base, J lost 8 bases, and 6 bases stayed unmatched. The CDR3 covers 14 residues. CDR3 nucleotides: TGTGCCAGCTCACCACGACAGGGGATCTCCGAAGCTTTCTTT. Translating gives CASSPRQGISEAFF.

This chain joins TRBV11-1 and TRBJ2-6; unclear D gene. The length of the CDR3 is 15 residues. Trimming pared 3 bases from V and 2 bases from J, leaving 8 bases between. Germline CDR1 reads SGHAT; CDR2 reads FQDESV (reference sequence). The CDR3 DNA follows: TGTGCCAGCAGCTTTTCGATTACTGGGGCCAACGTCCTGACTTTC. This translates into CASSFSITGANVLTF.

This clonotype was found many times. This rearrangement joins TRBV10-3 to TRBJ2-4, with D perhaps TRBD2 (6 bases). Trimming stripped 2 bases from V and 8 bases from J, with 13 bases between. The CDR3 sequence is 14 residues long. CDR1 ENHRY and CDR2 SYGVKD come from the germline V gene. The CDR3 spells CAISEPGPGDIQYF. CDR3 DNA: TGTGCCATCAGTGAGCCGGGGCCGGGGGACATTCAGTACTTC.

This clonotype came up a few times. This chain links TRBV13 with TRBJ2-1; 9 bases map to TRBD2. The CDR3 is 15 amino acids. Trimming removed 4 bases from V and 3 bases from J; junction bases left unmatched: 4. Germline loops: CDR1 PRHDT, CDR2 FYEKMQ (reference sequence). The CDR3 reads CASSSLAGRYNEQFF. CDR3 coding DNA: TGTGCCAGCAGCTCCCTAGCGGGACGCTACAATGAGCAGTTCTTC.

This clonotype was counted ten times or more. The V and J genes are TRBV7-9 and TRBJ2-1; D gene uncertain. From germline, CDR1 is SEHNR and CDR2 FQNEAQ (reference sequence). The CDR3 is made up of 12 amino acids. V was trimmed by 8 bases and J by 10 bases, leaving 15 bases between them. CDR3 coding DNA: TGTGCCAGCGGATCGCAAGTAGGGGAGCAGTTCTTC. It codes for CASGSQVGEQFF.

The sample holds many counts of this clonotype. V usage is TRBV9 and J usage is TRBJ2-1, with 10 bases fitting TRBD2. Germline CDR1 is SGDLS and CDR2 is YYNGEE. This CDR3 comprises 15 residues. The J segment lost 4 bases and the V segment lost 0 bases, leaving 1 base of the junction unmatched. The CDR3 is CASSVELAGYNEQFF. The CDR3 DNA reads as TGTGCCAGCAGCGTAGAACTAGCGGGGTACAATGAGCAGTTCTTC.

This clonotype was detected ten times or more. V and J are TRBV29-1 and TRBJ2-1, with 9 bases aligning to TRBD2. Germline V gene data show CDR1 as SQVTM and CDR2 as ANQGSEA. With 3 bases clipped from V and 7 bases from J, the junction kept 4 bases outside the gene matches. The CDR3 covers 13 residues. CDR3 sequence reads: CSVDAGGKNEQFF. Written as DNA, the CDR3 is TGCAGCGTTGATGCGGGAGGGAAGAATGAGCAGTTCTTC.

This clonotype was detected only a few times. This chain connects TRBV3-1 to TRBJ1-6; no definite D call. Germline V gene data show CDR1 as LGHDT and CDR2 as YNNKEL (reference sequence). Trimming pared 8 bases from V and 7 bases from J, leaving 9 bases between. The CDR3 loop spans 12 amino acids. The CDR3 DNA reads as TGTGCCAGCGGTTACGGAAATTCACCCCTCCACTTT. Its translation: CASGYGNSPLHF.

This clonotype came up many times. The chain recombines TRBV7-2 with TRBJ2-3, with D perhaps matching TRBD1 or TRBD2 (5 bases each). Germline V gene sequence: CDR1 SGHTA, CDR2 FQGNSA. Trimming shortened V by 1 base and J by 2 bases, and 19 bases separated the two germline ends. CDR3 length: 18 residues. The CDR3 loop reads CASSLDSPSGLLTDTQYF. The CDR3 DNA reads TGTGCCAGCAGCTTAGATTCCCCTTCGGGGCTGCTCACAGATACGCAGTATTTT.

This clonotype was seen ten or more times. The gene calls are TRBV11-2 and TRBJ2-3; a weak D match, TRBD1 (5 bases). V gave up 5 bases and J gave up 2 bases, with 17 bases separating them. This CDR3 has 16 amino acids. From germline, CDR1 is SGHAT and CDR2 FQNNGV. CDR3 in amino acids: CASSPYRLGHTDTQYF. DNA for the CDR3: TGTGCCAGCAGCCCCTACAGGCTTGGACACACAGATACGCAGTATTTT.

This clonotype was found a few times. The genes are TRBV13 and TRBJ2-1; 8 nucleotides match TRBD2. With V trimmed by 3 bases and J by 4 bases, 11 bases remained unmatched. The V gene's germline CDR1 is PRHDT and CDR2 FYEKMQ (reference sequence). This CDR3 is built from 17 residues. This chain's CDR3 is CASSLVGEAGEYNEQFF. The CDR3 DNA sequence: TGTGCCAGCAGCTTGGTGGGAGAAGCGGGGGAGTACAATGAGCAGTTCTTC.

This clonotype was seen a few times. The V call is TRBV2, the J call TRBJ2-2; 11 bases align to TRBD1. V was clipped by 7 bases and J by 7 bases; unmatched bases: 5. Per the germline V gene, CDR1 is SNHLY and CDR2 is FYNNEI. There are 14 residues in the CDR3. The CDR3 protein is CASTPDRGRGELFF. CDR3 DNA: TGTGCCAGCACCCCGGACAGGGGGCGCGGGGAGCTGTTTTTT. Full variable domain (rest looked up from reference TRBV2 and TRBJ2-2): EPEVTQTPSHQVTQMGQEVILRCVPISNHLYFYWYRQILGQKVEFLVSFYNNEISEKSEIFDDQFSVERPDGSNFTLKIRSTKLEDSAMYFCASTPDRGRGELFFGEGSRLTVL.

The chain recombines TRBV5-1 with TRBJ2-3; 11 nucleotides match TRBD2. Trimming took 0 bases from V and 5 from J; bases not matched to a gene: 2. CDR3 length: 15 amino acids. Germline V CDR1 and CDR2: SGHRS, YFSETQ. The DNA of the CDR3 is TGCGCCAGCAGCTTGGGAGGACTAGCGGGAGATACGCAGTATTTT. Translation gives CASSLGGLAGDTQYF.

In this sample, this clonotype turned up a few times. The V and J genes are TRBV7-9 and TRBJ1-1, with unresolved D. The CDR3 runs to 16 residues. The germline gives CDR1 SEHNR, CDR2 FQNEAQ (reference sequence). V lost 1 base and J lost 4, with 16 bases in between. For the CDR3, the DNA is TGTGCCAGCAGCTTAGTTTTTTTCGGGGAGGCCACTGAAGCTTTCTTT. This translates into CASSLVFFGEATEAFF.